The entry below describes one T cell receptor beta chain. The source of the sample is a study of blood T cell repertoires in COVID-19. The wider study: The cDNA or gDNA used as material had been derived from T cells, B-cell-depleted T cells, or PBMCs.

Libraries were prepared by immunoSEQ multiplex PCR; TCRdb keeps only in-frame clonotypes and omits some of them. The sample contains roughly 400,000 clones, more than 75% of which appear only once. This CDR3 spans 16 amino acids. The germline gives CDR1 MNHEY, CDR2 SMNVEV (reference sequence). Trimming left V 7 bases short and J 2 bases short, with 19 bases between. Seattle cases were enrolled at active infection and followed longitudinally. Sample: peripheral blood. The chain combines TRBV27 with TRBJ2-3; a weak D match, TRBD2 (7 bases). The sequence was collected from a woman aged 55-69 years with COVID-19, enrolled during active disease. The CDR3 sequence: CASTWRGLGVTDTQYF. DNA for the CDR3: TGTGCCAGCACGTGGCGGGGGCTCGGGGTCACAGATACGCAGTATTTT.